This TCR beta chain was captured in a study of cytomegalovirus exposure and HLA in healthy donors. Study outcomes and limitations: A missense DCLRE1C variant was associated with V- and J-gene trimming of TCR beta chains in a later analysis, and an independent cohort replicated the association. Among TCR beta chains, those listed as cytomegalovirus-associated numbered around 160.

Amplification used 60 Vbeta primers and 13 Jbeta primers. The table came from immunoSEQ multiplex PCR; TCRdb's copy has only in-frame clones and leaves some out. The sample records just over 150,000 clones, around 79% being singletons. V lost 6 bases, J lost 8 bases, and 14 bases stayed unmatched. Germline V lookup: CDR1 SGHTA, CDR2 FQGNSA. The CDR3 extends over 16 amino acids. For this clone: No antigen is known for it.

V and J are TRBV7-2 and TRBJ2-1; 9 positions match TRBD2. This TCR derives from a woman aged 40 to 55 in good health and CMV-seronegative. Sequenced: PBMCs. CDR3 sequence reads: CASSPEGGGAVYEQFF. In DNA form, the CDR3 reads TGTGCCAGCAGTCCGGAGGGCGGGGGGGCCGTATATGAGCAGTTCTTC.